These 10 T cell receptor beta chains share one sample of origin, sequenced in a study of blood T cell repertoires in COVID-19. Assay used: immunoSEQ multiplex PCR; TCRdb lists only in-frame clones, some missing. The profile shows around 190,000 clones, roughly 80% of them singletons. The sequenced sample consisted of peripheral blood. Every receptor here comes from a woman aged 40 to 50 with COVID-19, enrolled during active disease.

The J gene is TRBJ2-1, the V gene TRBV25-1; 8 nucleotides agree with TRBD2. The CDR3 sequence is 16 residues long. The germline CDR1 and CDR2 sequences are MGHDK and SYGVNS. Trimming cost V 0 bases and J 8 bases; bases outside gene matches: 9. The CDR3 nucleotides are TGTGCCAGCAGTGAATATGGTAGCGGGGAATGGTATGAGCAGTTCTTC. As protein: CASSEYGSGEWYEQFF.

This clone was counted only a few times. The rearrangement links TRBV2 to TRBJ2-3, with 8 bases matching TRBD1. V lost 7 bases, J lost 6 bases, and 6 bases stayed unmatched. CDR3 length: 13 residues. Per the germline V gene, CDR1 is SNHLY and CDR2 is FYNNEI. The CDR3 loop reads CASKDRVDDTQYF. The CDR3 nucleotides are TGTGCCAGCAAGGACAGGGTCGATGATACGCAGTATTTT.

The chain uses TRBV27 and TRBJ1-1, with 7 positions matching TRBD1. Germline loops: CDR1 MNHEY, CDR2 SMNVEV (reference sequence). The CDR3 contains 15 residues. Germline trimming cut 7 bases from V and 5 bases from J; bases unmatched to any gene: 13. CDR3 in DNA: TGTGCCAGCAAACAAGCGGAGAGGGGGCGGACTGAAGCTTTCTTT. As protein: CASKQAERGRTEAFF.

The chain uses TRBV7-3 and TRBJ1-1, with 9 bases aligning to TRBD1. The CDR3 is 13 amino acids. Trimming removed 7 bases from V and 1 base from J; junction bases left unmatched: 1. Per the germline V gene, CDR1 is SGHTA and CDR2 is FQGTGA. In DNA form, the CDR3 reads TGTGCCAGCAAACAGGGGGCGAACACTGAAGCTTTCTTT. This translates into CASKQGANTEAFF.

This sequence joins TRBV11-2 and TRBJ2-7, with 7 positions matching TRBD1. Germline V CDR1 and CDR2: SGHAT, FQNNGV. After removal of 0 bases from V and 0 bases from J, the junction contained 11 bases not matched to a gene. This CDR3 is 18 amino acids long. Here the CDR3 DNA reads TGTGCCAGCAGCTTAGATCGACAGGGTGTCCCAAACTCCTACGAGCAGTACGTC. It is translated as CASSLDRQGVPNSYEQYV.

The chain recombines TRBV19 with TRBJ1-1, with D maybe TRBD1 (5 bases). Trimming stripped 10 bases from V and 1 base from J, with 16 bases between. The CDR3 extends over 14 amino acids. In germline, CDR1 is LNHDA, CDR2 SQIVND (reference sequence). The CDR3: CATSRGEGNTEAFF. In nucleotides, the CDR3 is TGTGCCACCTCCCGAGGGGAGGGGAACACTGAAGCTTTCTTT.

The chain recombines TRBV2 with TRBJ1-1, with D possibly being TRBD1 (5 bases). V was clipped by 7 bases and J by 6 bases, with 15 bases between them. CDR3 length equals 13 residues. CDR1 and CDR2 (germline): SNHLY, FYNNEI. CDR3 sequence reads: CASTSGWAAEAFF. The CDR3 DNA reads TGTGCCAGCACCTCAGGGTGGGCCGCTGAAGCTTTCTTT.

The gene calls are TRBV9 and TRBJ2-2; D remains ambiguous. The CDR3 totals 14 residues. Trimming stripped 0 bases from V and 1 base from J, with 4 bases between. CDR1 SGDLS and CDR2 YYNGEE come from the germline V gene. The CDR3 here is CASSVDLNTGELFF. CDR3 DNA sequence: TGTGCCAGCAGCGTAGATCTGAACACCGGGGAGCTGTTTTTT.

V gene TRBV18 combines with J gene TRBJ1-6, with a weak D call TRBD1 (5 bases). Trimming removed 6 bases from V and 6 bases from J, with 15 bases in between. Germline V lookup: CDR1 KGHSH, CDR2 LQKENI. This CDR3 has 15 amino acids. The CDR3 sequence is CASSQQGGSNSPLHF. The CDR3 region has the DNA TGTGCCAGCTCCCAGCAGGGAGGGAGTAATTCACCCCTCCACTTT.

V and J are TRBV18 and TRBJ2-5; tentatively, D is TRBD1 (6 bases). Germline V CDR1 and CDR2: KGHSH, LQKENI. The V end was cut by 3 bases, the J end by 2 bases, with 10 bases between. CDR3 length equals 14 residues. The CDR3 DNA sequence: TGTGCCAGCTCACCCTCAGGGGAACAAGAGACCCAGTACTTC. Residues: CASSPSGEQETQYF. Together with reference TRBV18 and TRBJ2-5, the CDR3 gives the full variable domain: NAGVMQNPRHLVRRRGQEARLRCSPMKGHSHVYWYRQLPEEGLKFMVYLQKENIIDESGMPKERFSAEFPKEGPSILRIQQVVRGDSAAYFCASSPSGEQETQYFGPGTRLLVL.